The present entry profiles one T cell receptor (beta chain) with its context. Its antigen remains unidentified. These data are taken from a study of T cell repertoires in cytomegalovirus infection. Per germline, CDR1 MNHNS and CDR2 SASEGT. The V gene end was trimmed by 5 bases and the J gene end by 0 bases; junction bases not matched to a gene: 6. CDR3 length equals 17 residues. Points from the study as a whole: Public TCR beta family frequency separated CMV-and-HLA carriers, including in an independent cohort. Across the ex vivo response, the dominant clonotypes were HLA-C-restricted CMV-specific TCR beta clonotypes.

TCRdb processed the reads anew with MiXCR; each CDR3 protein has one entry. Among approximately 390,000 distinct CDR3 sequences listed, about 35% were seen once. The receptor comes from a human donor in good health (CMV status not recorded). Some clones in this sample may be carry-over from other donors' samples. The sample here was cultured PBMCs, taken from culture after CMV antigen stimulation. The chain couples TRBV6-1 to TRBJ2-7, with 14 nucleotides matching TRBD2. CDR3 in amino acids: CASSYRTSGRTSYEQYV. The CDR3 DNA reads TGTGCCAGCAGTTACAGGACTAGCGGGAGGACCTCCTACGAGCAGTACGTC.